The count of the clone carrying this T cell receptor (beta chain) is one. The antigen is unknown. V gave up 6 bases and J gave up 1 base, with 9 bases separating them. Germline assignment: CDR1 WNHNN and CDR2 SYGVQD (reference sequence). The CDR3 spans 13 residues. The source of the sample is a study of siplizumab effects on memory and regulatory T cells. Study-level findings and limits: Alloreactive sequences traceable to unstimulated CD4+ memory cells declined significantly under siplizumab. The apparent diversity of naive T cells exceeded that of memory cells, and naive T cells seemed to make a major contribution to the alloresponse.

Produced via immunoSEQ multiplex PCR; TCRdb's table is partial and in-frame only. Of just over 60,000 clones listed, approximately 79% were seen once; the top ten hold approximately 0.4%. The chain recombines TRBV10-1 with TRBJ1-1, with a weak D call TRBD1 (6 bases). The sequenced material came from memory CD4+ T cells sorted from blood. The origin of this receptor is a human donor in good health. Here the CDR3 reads CASSRQENTEAFF. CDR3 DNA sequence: TGCGCCAGCAGCCGACAGGAGAACACTGAAGCTTTCTTT.